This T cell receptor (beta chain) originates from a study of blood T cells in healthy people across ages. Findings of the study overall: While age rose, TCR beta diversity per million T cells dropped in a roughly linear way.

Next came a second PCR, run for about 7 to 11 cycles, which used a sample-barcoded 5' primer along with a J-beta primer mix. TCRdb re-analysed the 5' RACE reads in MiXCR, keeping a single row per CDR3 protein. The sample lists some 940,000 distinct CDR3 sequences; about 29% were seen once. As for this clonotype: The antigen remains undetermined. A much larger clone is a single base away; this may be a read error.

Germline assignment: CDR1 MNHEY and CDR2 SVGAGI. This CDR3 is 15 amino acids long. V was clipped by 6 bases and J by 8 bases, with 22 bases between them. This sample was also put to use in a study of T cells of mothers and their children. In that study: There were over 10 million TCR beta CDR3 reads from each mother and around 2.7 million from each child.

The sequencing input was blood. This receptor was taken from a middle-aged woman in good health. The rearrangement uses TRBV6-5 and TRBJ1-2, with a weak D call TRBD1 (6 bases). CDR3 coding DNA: TGTGCCAGCAGGCGTACAGGGTCCCTCATGGGGGGCTACACCTTC. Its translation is CASRRTGSLMGGYTF.